What follows describes a single T cell receptor (beta chain). Its antigen is unknown. The sample originates from a study of OX40 agonist ivuxolimab in advanced cancers. Study in general: The study gave patients intravenous ivuxolimab at 0.01 to 10 mg/kg every 2 weeks. Findings and caveats of the study: At 0.1 to 3.0 mg/kg, clonal expansion of CD4+ and CD8+ blood T cells had occurred by week 6.

Exclusion applied to patients with autoimmune disease history or systemic immunosuppression. Generated by immunoSEQ multiplex PCR, the TCRdb table keeps only in-frame clones and is missing some. The profile shows about 60,000 clones, about 90% of them singletons. This CDR3 contains 13 residues. V was cut by 6 bases and J by 4 bases, with 12 bases left in between. CDR1 is MDHEN, CDR2 SYDVKM, per germline. Sequenced here: CD4+ or CD8+ T cells sorted from blood, sampled in a trial of the OX40 agonist ivuxolimab. The chain has TRBV28 and TRBJ1-2; a weak D match, TRBD1 (6 bases). The TCR comes from an adult with an advanced solid tumor such as melanoma, head and neck, liver or kidney cancer. The DNA for the CDR3 is TGTGCCAGCAGGCCAGGGGCCGTCTATGGCTACACCTTC. Residues: CASRPGAVYGYTF.